Listed below are T cell receptor beta chains from one sample, sequenced in a study of CD8+CD57+ T cells in acquired aplastic anemia. Each CDR3 protein gets one entry after TCRdb re-called the reads with MiXCR. The sample includes fewer than 100,000 distinct CDR3 sequences, under 50% of them seen just once. Source material: sorted CD4+, CD8+, or CD8+CD57+ T cells (not recorded which) from PBMCs. All receptors come from a human donor in good health, serving as a control. Each CDR3 is given with its conserved first and last residue. The D gene is left open where the match is weak. Clone size appears in some rows only: once, few, many, or a class for an expanded clone.

D gene,V gene,J gene,clone size,CDR3 DNA,CDR3 protein
TRBD1,TRBV10-2,TRBJ2-7,many,TGCGCCAGCAGTACCCCCGACAGGGGGAATCCGTACGAGCAGTACTTC,CASSTPDRGNPYEQYF
TRBD1,TRBV9,TRBJ1-1,-,TGTGCCAGCAGCCCCAGGGGGGGGAGCGCTGAAGCTTTCTTT,CASSPRGGSAEAFF
-,TRBV29-1,TRBJ1-1,-,TGCACAATTACCAGGGTCACTGAAGCTTTCTTT,CTITRVTEAFF
TRBD1,TRBV6-5,TRBJ2-7,many,TGTGCCAGCAGTTTCTCAAGGACAGGGGGAGGCGAGCAGTACTTC,CASSFSRTGGGEQYF
-,TRBV24-1,TRBJ2-1,-,TGTGCCACCAGTGATTTCGGACAGTACAATGAGCAGTTCTTC,CATSDFGQYNEQFF
-,TRBV7-9,TRBJ2-2,many,TGTGCCAGCGAGGGGACCGGGGAGCTGTTTTTT,CASEGTGELFF
TRBD1,TRBV15,TRBJ2-7,-,TGTGCCACCCTCCGGGACAGGGGATACGAGCAGTACTTC,CATLRDRGYEQYF
-,TRBV28,TRBJ1-1,-,TGTGCCAGCAGTCGTCTATACGGGCGCGAAAACACTGAAGCTTTCTTT,CASSRLYGRENTEAFF
-,TRBV7-2,TRBJ1-5,-,TGTGCCAGCAGCTTTGGGTCAATTGGGCAGCCCCAGCATTTT,CASSFGSIGQPQHF
TRBD2,TRBV9,TRBJ2-1,few,TGTGCCAGCAGCGTAGAGGGGGGACTAGCCCCCGGCGAGCAGTTCTTC,CASSVEGGLAPGEQFF
-,TRBV29-1,TRBJ1-3,-,TGCAGCGTTGCCGAGGGACAAACGGGAAACACCATATATTTT,CSVAEGQTGNTIYF
TRBD2,TRBV25-1,TRBJ2-3,-,TGTGCCAGCAGTGCCAGCACAGCGGGGGGAGATACGCAGTATTTT,CASSASTAGGDTQYF
-,TRBV20-1,TRBJ1-5,once,TGCAGTGCTAGTGACTCAGGGTATAGCAATCAGCCCCAGCATTTT,CSASDSGYSNQPQHF
-,TRBV2,TRBJ1-4,many,TGTGCCAGATCCGAAGGGCAGGGCAAAAATAGGCTGTTTTTT,CARSEGQGKNRLFF
-,TRBV6-2/TRBV6-3,TRBJ1-2,-,TGTGCCAGCAGTCCGTCAAGGGAGGGCTACACCTTC,CASSPSREGYTF
TRBD1,TRBV15,TRBJ1-6,-,TGTGCCACCCAAGGACAGGGTGAATCACCCCTCCACTTT,CATQGQGESPLHF
-,TRBV29-1,TRBJ1-4,many,TGCAGCGTTCCCCGGAGAGGGGCTGAAAAACTGTTTTTT,CSVPRRGAEKLFF
TRBD1,TRBV9,TRBJ1-3,-,TGTGCCAGCAGAACAGGACAGGCGCGCTCTGGAAACACCATATATTTT,CASRTGQARSGNTIYF
TRBD2,TRBV7-6,TRBJ2-1,many,TGTGCCAGCGCGAAAGGACTAGCGGGATACAATGAGCAGTTCTTC,CASAKGLAGYNEQFF
TRBD1,TRBV2,TRBJ2-5,many,TGTGCCAGCAGGAAGGACAGGGGACAAGAGACCCAGTACTTC,CASRKDRGQETQYF
-,TRBV10-1,TRBJ2-3,many,TGCGCCAGCAGTGCCTCAGCGGATCACGCAGATACGCAGTATTTT,CASSASADHADTQYF
-,TRBV7-2,TRBJ2-7,many,TGTGCCAGCAGCAGGCGGGACGGCACCTACGAGCAGTACTTC,CASSRRDGTYEQYF
-,TRBV7-3,TRBJ1-5,-,TGTGCCAGCAGCCACCACCAGGGCGGAGATCAGCCCCAGCATTTT,CASSHHQGGDQPQHF
-,TRBV7-9,TRBJ2-1,many,TGTGCCAGCAGCCCTTCTGCGACCGCTGAGCAGTTCTTC,CASSPSATAEQFF
-,TRBV5-5,TRBJ2-1,-,TGTGCCAGCAGCTTGGCCTATGAGCAGTTCTTC,CASSLAYEQFF
-,TRBV4-2,TRBJ2-1,few,TGTGCCAGCAGCCAAGTACTGGACGGAGCTCACAATGAGCAGTTCTTC,CASSQVLDGAHNEQFF
TRBD2,TRBV2,TRBJ2-5,-,TGTGCCAGCACCGCTGGGACTAGCGCAGTGGAGACCCAGTACTTC,CASTAGTSAVETQYF
-,TRBV20-1,TRBJ1-1,many,TGCAGTGCTAGAGAAGATCCGGGGGACACTGAAGCTTTCTTT,CSAREDPGDTEAFF
-,TRBV24-1,TRBJ2-1,-,TGTGCCAGTAGTATGGACCGAAGCTCCTACAATGAGCAGTTCTTC,CASSMDRSSYNEQFF
-,TRBV19,TRBJ1-3,-,TGTGCCAGTAGTCCGCGTCAGAACACCATATATTTT,CASSPRQNTIYF
-,TRBV5-1,TRBJ1-2,-,TGCGCCAGCAGCTTGGAGACAGGAGGGGGTAACTATGGCTACACCTTC,CASSLETGGGNYGYTF
TRBD2,TRBV15,TRBJ2-1,-,TGTGCCACCAGCAGTCGGGGGGCGGGACTAGCGGATAATGAGCAGTTCTTC,CATSSRGAGLADNEQFF
TRBD1,TRBV9,TRBJ2-7,many,TGTGCCAGCAGCGCCTGGGCAGGGGGCACCTACGAGCAGTACTTC,CASSAWAGGTYEQYF
-,TRBV7-9,TRBJ1-2,-,TGTGCCAGCAGCCAAGGGTCCCCCGATGGCTACACCTTC,CASSQGSPDGYTF
TRBD2,TRBV20-1,TRBJ2-1,many,TGCAGTGCCCTCGACCTAGCGGACTCCTACAATGAGCAGTTCTTC,CSALDLADSYNEQFF
TRBD1,TRBV20-1,TRBJ1-5,many,TGCAGTGCTAGAGGCCAGGGGGAAAATCCCAATCAGCCCCAGCATTTT,CSARGQGENPNQPQHF
-,TRBV6-5,TRBJ2-1,few,TGTGCCAGCAGTTACTCAGAGACAGGGAGGGTTATCTTC,CASSYSETGRVIF
-,TRBV7-9,TRBJ1-2,-,TGTGCCAGCAGCTTGGGACCCTATGGCCACACCTTC,CASSLGPYGHTF
-,TRBV6-4,TRBJ2-3,many,TGTGCCAGCAGTGACGTGGCAGGGGAAGATACGCAGTATTTT,CASSDVAGEDTQYF
-,TRBV27,TRBJ2-7,once,TGTGCCAGCAGTTTAGTTGGGGACTACGAGCAGTACTTC,CASSLVGDYEQYF
TRBD1,TRBV10-3,TRBJ1-3,-,TGTGCCATCAGGGGGACAGGGACGTGGGGAAACACCATATATTTT,CAIRGTGTWGNTIYF
-,TRBV15,TRBJ2-7,-,TGTGCCACCTCTCCGACTAGGGGTCCCTACGAGCAGTACTTC,CATSPTRGPYEQYF